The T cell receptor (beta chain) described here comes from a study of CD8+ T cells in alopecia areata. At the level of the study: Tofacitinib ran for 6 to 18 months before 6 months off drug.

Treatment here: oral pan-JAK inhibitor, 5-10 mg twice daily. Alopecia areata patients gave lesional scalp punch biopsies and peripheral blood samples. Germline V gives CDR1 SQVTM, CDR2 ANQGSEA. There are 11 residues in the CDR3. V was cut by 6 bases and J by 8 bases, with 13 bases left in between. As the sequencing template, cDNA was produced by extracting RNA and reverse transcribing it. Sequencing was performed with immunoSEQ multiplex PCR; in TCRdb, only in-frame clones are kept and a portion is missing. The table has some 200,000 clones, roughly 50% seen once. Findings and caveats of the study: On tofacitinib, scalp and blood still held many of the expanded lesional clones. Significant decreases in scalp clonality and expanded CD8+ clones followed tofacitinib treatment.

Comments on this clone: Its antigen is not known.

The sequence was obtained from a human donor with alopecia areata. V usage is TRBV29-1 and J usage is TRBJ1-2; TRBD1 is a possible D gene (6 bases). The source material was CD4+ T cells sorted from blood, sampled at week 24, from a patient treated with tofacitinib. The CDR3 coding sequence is TGCAGCGTCGGGGGGCGCGGGGGCTACACCTTC. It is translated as CSVGGRGGYTF.